Here is one T cell receptor (beta chain) with its context. Clones were read by immunoSEQ multiplex PCR, and TCRdb kept only the in-frame ones, dropping some. Of more than 70,000 clones detected, around 79% appear once; the ten largest clones hold approximately 25%. The data belong to a study of blood T cell repertoires in COVID-19. Overall study context: Sample material is recorded as cDNA or gDNA derived from T cells, B-cell-depleted T cells, or PBMCs.

The sequencing input was peripheral blood. The receptor comes from a human donor in a cohort sampled during active COVID-19.

CDR3 DNA sequence: TGTGCCAGCAGTTACTACTCAGGACTAGGGCTCTACAATGAGCAGTTCTTC. Its translation: CASSYYSGLGLYNEQFF. The genes are TRBV27 and TRBJ2-1; 7 nucleotides line up with TRBD2. Trimming at V came to 4 bases and at J to 3 bases, leaving 12 bases not matched to a gene. This CDR3 has 17 residues. Per germline, CDR1 MNHEY and CDR2 SMNVEV (reference sequence).